This TCR beta chain originates from a study of T cell repertoires in cytomegalovirus infection. As for the study in general: Through public TCR beta signatures, both CMV infection and matching HLA type were indicated.

The germline V and J ends were trimmed by 0 bases and 2 bases, with 15 bases remaining between them. Germline lookup yields CDR1 MNHNS and CDR2 SASEGT. This CDR3 spans 17 amino acids. The study, taken as a whole, reports: Carriers of CMV plus the relevant HLA were identified by cumulative public TCR beta family frequency. In two of eight donors, the top clonotype was HLA-C-restricted CMV-specific.

MiXCR, applied by TCRdb to the reads, yields one record per CDR3 protein. The top ten hold more than 20% of the sample, which has almost 550,000 distinct CDR3 sequences, about 15% seen once. This clonotype was counted many times. Its matching antigen is unknown. The V and J genes are TRBV6-1 and TRBJ2-3, with a weak D call TRBD2 (7 bases). The receptor was isolated from a human donor in good health (CMV status not recorded). Some clones in this sample may be carry-over from other donors' samples. Sequencing was carried out using CD8+ T cells from PBMCs. The CDR3 DNA is TGTGCCAGCAGTGAAGCTGGGGGGGGCTCCTACACAGATACGCAGTATTTT. Residues: CASSEAGGGSYTDTQYF.